This T cell receptor beta chain derives from a study of OX40 agonist ivuxolimab in advanced cancers. Study-wide context: The costimulatory receptor OX40 (CD134) was targeted by ivuxolimab, a fully human IgG2 agonistic monoclonal antibody. Intravenous ivuxolimab was administered to patients every 2 weeks at six dose levels: 0.01, 0.1, 0.3, 1.5, 3 and 10 mg/kg. Among the 52 dose-escalation patients, 19 had hepatocellular carcinoma, approximately 15 melanoma, 9 renal cell carcinoma and 9 head and neck cancer. In the dose-escalation cohort, 82.7% of patients were male, and the mean age was approximately 55 years, with a range of roughly 20 to 80. Patients were allowed to have had prior anti-PD-1, anti-PD-L1 or anti-CTLA-4 therapy, and 30% to 50% of the dose-escalation patients had previously received checkpoint inhibitors. Partial responses occurred in three dose-escalation patients: two with cutaneous melanoma and one with hepatocellular carcinoma. The point of sequencing TCRbeta in the periphery was to test whether ivuxolimab changed TCR sequence diversity and drove clonal T-cell expansion. The paper reports the monotherapy dose-escalation portion (N ≈ 50 patients) of the phase I ivuxolimab trial.

The trial excluded patients who had a history of autoimmune disease or who were on systemic immunosuppression. Peripheral blood for TCR sequencing was collected from all dose cohorts at baseline, on cycle 4 day 1, and on cycle 7 day 1. Samples came from an open-label, multicenter, first-in-human phase I dose-escalation trial of ivuxolimab. The trial enrolled adults with locally advanced or metastatic head and neck squamous cell, hepatocellular, melanoma or renal cell carcinoma. Before TCR sequencing, CD4+ T cells and CD8+ T cells from peripheral blood were sorted into separate populations. Genomic DNA was extracted from sorted cells for sequencing of the TCRbeta CDR3 region. TCRbeta CDR3 regions were sequenced using the immunoSEQ Assay. In its TCRdb copy, this immuneACCESS table keeps in-frame sequences only and misses some clones. Where compared with another copy, unresolved V genes explain less than half of these, and the others have no known cause. The sample table contains around 87,000 clones; only one count was recorded for roughly 94% of them. About 2.6% of the sample belongs to the ten largest clones.

What the authors observed across the whole study: At doses from 0.1 to 3.0 mg/kg, clonal expansion was seen in both CD4+ and CD8+ blood T cells between baseline and week 6. After ivuxolimab, expanded clones were on average more numerous among CD8+ T cells than among CD4+ T cells. Low levels of normalized T-cell clonal expansion were also seen in some nonresponding patients. In partial responders in the 0.1-3.0 mg/kg groups, normalized peripheral clonal expansion was found to be among the lowest, especially among CD8+ T cells. Which antigens the clonally expanded peripheral T cells were specific for was not determined.

Reading from cysteine to phenylalanine, the CDR3 counts 15 amino acids. CDR3 DNA is the only sequence kept; it has 45 bases, read in frame from the first base. V ends up 2 bases short and J 2 bases short, with an unmatched junction base count of 5. Taken from the germline V gene (reference sequence), the CDR1 and CDR2 loops are LNHNV and YYDKDF. Turning to this clone: The antigen it recognizes is unknown. Base qualities were left out, and no much larger clone turns up one base away.

The sequence was obtained from an adult with an advanced solid tumor such as melanoma, head and neck, liver or kidney cancer. The V and J genes are TRBV15 and TRBJ1-2, with 7 bases matching TRBD1. The sample was CD4+ or CD8+ T cells sorted from blood, taken in a trial of the OX40 agonist ivuxolimab. The DNA reads as follows: TGTGCCACCAGCAGACCTGCGACAGGGAACTATGGCTACACCTTC. The resulting protein is CATSRPATGNYGYTF.